This is a list of T cell receptor beta chains from one sample in a study of Ad26.COV2.S vaccination and SARS-CoV-2 variants. The protocol was immunoSEQ multiplex PCR, while the TCRdb copy is restricted to in-frame clones and leaves out a portion. The repertoire consists of about 350,000 clones, with about 91% occurring once and the leading ten covering 3% to 5%. Source: peripheral blood, taken after recovery from COVID-19. The source of these receptors is a human donor who had recovered from COVID-19. CDR3s include the opening cysteine and the closing phenylalanine or tryptophan. A D gene is named only where the DNA matches it firmly. Not all rows give a size; the values are once, few, many and, for expanded clones, a class.

j_call d_call v_call clone_size cdr3_nt cdr3_aa
TRBJ2-7 TRBD1 TRBV5-1 once TGCGCCAGCAGGGAAGACAGGGGCGAGCAGTACTTC CASREDRGEQYF
TRBJ1-5 NA TRBV12-3/TRBV12-4 few TGTGCCAGCAGTAGTGGGGATTTGCCCCAGCATTTT CASSSGDLPQHF
TRBJ1-2 NA TRBV7-9 NA TGTGCCAGCAGCTTAGCCGGGGCCGTGGACTATGGCTACACCTTC CASSLAGAVDYGYTF
TRBJ1-1 NA TRBV15 NA TGTGCCACCAGCCTTCAGGGGTATGAAGCTTTCTTT CATSLQGYEAFF
TRBJ2-1 NA TRBV29-1 NA TGCAGCGTTGGGGGGGATCTAGGATTCAATGAGCAGTTCTTC CSVGGDLGFNEQFF
TRBJ1-2 NA TRBV6-5 NA TGTGCCAGCAGAGAGCCGGGGGGCGGCGGAGGGGGCTACACCTTC CASREPGGGGGGYTF
TRBJ2-3 NA TRBV13 NA TGTGCCAGCAGCGAGGGAGATACGCAGTATTTT CASSEGDTQYF
TRBJ1-6 NA TRBV9 NA TGTGCCAGCAGCGTAGGGAGCTCCTATAATTCACCCCTCCACTTT CASSVGSSYNSPLHF
TRBJ2-1 TRBD1 TRBV7-9 NA TGTGCCAGCAGCGTAGTGGCGGACCGACAGGGCCCCAATGAGCAGTTCTTC CASSVVADRQGPNEQFF
TRBJ2-6 NA TRBV6-5 NA TGTGCCAGCAGTTACGGGGTTTCTGGGGCCAACGTCCTGACTTTC CASSYGVSGANVLTF
TRBJ2-5 TRBD2 TRBV7-9 NA TGTGCCAGCAGCCTAGGGACTAGCGGGGCTATACAAGAGACCCAGTACTTC CASSLGTSGAIQETQYF
TRBJ1-5 NA TRBV28 NA TGTGCCAGCAGTTTCACCGGTATTGGAACTCAGCCCCAGCATTTT CASSFTGIGTQPQHF
TRBJ2-3 NA TRBV3-1/TRBV3-2 NA TGTGCCAGCAGCCTTCATGAAACGCAGTATTTT CASSLHETQYF
TRBJ2-1 NA TRBV9 NA TGTGCCAGCAGCGTAGTGGTAGGGGCGACTGAGCAGTTCTTC CASSVVVGATEQFF
TRBJ2-1 NA TRBV7-2 NA TGTGCCAGCAGCTTAGTGAGGCATTCCAATGAGCAGTTCTTC CASSLVRHSNEQFF
TRBJ1-5 NA TRBV5-1 NA TGCGCCAGCAGCCCGGGGGGGGCGGGAAGCAATCAGCCCCAGCATTTT CASSPGGAGSNQPQHF
TRBJ2-7 NA TRBV29-1 once TGCAGCGTTGAAGAGATTTCTACAGGCGAGCAGTACTTC CSVEEISTGEQYF
TRBJ1-5 NA TRBV10-2 NA TGCGCCAGCAGTGATCGGCAGGGGAGTCAGCCCCAGCATTTT CASSDRQGSQPQHF
TRBJ2-5 NA TRBV5-4 NA TGTGCCAGCAGCTCCGGAGAGACCCAGTACTTC CASSSGETQYF
TRBJ1-5 NA TRBV27 NA TGTGCCAGCAGCGGGCCCCGGGAAGGCAATCAGCCCCAGCATTTT CASSGPREGNQPQHF
TRBJ1-1 NA TRBV4-2 NA TGTGCCAGCAGCCAAGATAGGCCAATCACTGAAGCTTTCTTT CASSQDRPITEAFF
TRBJ2-4 NA TRBV6-5 NA TGTGCCAGCAGTTACGGCCGGGCCGATATGTACGTTCAGTACTTC CASSYGRADMYVQYF
TRBJ2-5 TRBD2 TRBV5-4 NA TGTGCCAGCAGCTCCGGGACTAGAGGTGGGGAGACCCAGTACTTC CASSSGTRGGETQYF
TRBJ2-5 TRBD1 TRBV2 NA TGTGCCAGCAGGCAGACAGGGGGTCTGGAGACCCAGTACTTC CASRQTGGLETQYF